This T cell receptor (beta chain) derives from a study of cytomegalovirus exposure and HLA in healthy donors. With 60 Vbeta and 13 Jbeta primers, the PCR was carried out. Assay: immunoSEQ multiplex PCR; the TCRdb copy retains only in-frame clones and omits some. This sample's table has around 200,000 clones. The CDR3 covers 13 residues. Unmatched junction bases numbered 2, after V lost 4 bases and J lost 3 bases. The germline gives CDR1 SQVTM, CDR2 ANQGSEA. This clonotype originated in a girl under 10 years old in good health and CMV-seropositive. Sequencing was performed on PBMCs. The rearrangement joins TRBV29-1 to TRBJ2-1, with 8 positions matching TRBD2. CDR3 loop: CSVGSGSYNEQFF. DNA for the CDR3: TGCAGCGTTGGGAGCGGGAGCTACAATGAGCAGTTCTTC.